The 25 T cell receptor beta chains below were found in one sample sequenced in a study of blood T cell repertoires in COVID-19. The assay was immunoSEQ multiplex PCR, and TCRdb's table has in-frame clones only and misses some. The repertoire holds roughly 100,000 clones, with roughly 90% as singletons. Sample: peripheral blood. The source is a woman in her forties or fifties with COVID-19, enrolled during active disease.

The chain links TRBV7-9 to TRBJ1-1; D is unresolved. CDR1 SEHNR and CDR2 FQNEAQ come from the germline V gene (reference sequence). Trimming stripped 3 bases from V and 11 bases from J, with 10 bases between. The CDR3 extends over 11 amino acids. The CDR3 DNA reads TGTGCCAGCAGCTTCGGCCGGGAGGCTTTCTTT. It encodes CASSFGREAFF.

J is TRBJ2-1 and V is TRBV12-3 or TRBV12-4; tentative D call: TRBD2 (7 bases). V shed 7 bases and J shed 5 bases, with 12 bases lying between them. The CDR3 runs to 13 residues. CDR3 DNA sequence: TGTGCCAGCACCCAGGGGAGGGACAATGAGCAGTTCTTC. Amino acid sequence: CASTQGRDNEQFF.

This rearrangement joins TRBV5-1 to TRBJ1-3, with TRBD1 identical over 7 bases. Germline-derived CDR1 and CDR2 are SGHRS and YFSETQ. Losses at the gene ends were 4 bases for V and 1 base for J; bases not matched to a gene: 14. The CDR3 spans 18 residues. The CDR3 nucleotides are TGCGCCAGCAGCCCAAGACCTTCAGGGACAGTATCTGGAAACACCATATATTTT. It yields the protein CASSPRPSGTVSGNTIYF.

The V gene is TRBV25-1, the J gene TRBJ2-3; D gene unclear. V shed 4 bases and J shed 2 bases, with 10 bases lying between them. This CDR3 region has 14 residues. The V gene's germline CDR1 is MGHDK and CDR2 SYGVNS. The CDR3 nucleotides are TGTGCCAGCAGTGGGAGCTACCCCACAGATACGCAGTATTTT. This gives the protein CASSGSYPTDTQYF.

J is TRBJ2-7 and V is TRBV2, with 9 bases matching TRBD1. CDR3 size: 13 residues. V lost 6 bases to trimming and J lost 2 bases; unmatched junction nucleotides: 2. CDR1 is SNHLY and CDR2 is FYNNEI in the germline V gene. The DNA of the CDR3 is TGTGCCAGCAGACAGGGGGCCGCCTACGAGCAGTACTTC. Protein: CASRQGAAYEQYF.

The chain has TRBV5-1 and TRBJ2-3, with a weak D call TRBD2 (5 bases). Germline-derived CDR1 and CDR2 are SGHRS and YFSETQ. With 0 bases removed from V and 2 bases from J, the gap between germline ends came to 13 bases. The CDR3 consists of 16 residues. The CDR3 DNA sequence: TGCGCCAGCAGCTTGGTTTCTAGCCGATACACAGATACGCAGTATTTT. Encoded protein: CASSLVSSRYTDTQYF.

The chain has TRBV28 and TRBJ1-2, with D perhaps TRBD1 (5 bases). The germline CDR1 and CDR2 sequences are MDHEN and SYDVKM. The length of the CDR3 is 17 residues. The V end lost 5 bases, the J end lost 8 bases, and 27 bases lay between the germline ends. CDR3 in amino acids: CASSPAAMGGESRGYTF. The CDR3 nucleotides are TGTGCCAGCAGTCCCGCAGCCATGGGGGGAGAGTCGCGGGGCTACACCTTC.

This chain links TRBV3-1 (or the pseudogene TRBV3-2) with TRBJ1-2; 8 bases align to TRBD1. Germline V gene data show CDR1 as LGHDT and CDR2 as YNNKEL (reference sequence). V lost 1 base to trimming and J lost 6 bases; unmatched junction nucleotides: 13. The CDR3 runs to 17 residues. The CDR3 reads CASSQVPGQGPLNGYTF. The CDR3 nucleotides are TGTGCCAGCAGCCAAGTCCCTGGACAGGGACCGTTGAATGGCTACACCTTC.

The V call is TRBV11-2, the J call TRBJ1-4; 7 bases fit TRBD1. The V segment lost 6 bases and the J segment 6 bases; nucleotides outside the gene matches: 10. Looked up from germline, CDR1 is SGHAT and CDR2 is FQNNGV. This CDR3 comprises 15 residues. CDR3 in amino acids: CASSSHGTEHEKLFF. The CDR3 region has the DNA TGTGCCAGCAGTTCCCATGGGACAGAACATGAAAAACTGTTTTTT.

This chain joins TRBV19 and TRBJ1-2, with 12 nucleotides matching TRBD1. Trimming at V came to 3 bases and at J to 4 bases, leaving 6 bases not matched to a gene. CDR1 is LNHDA and CDR2 is SQIVND in the germline V gene (reference sequence). This CDR3 has 16 amino acids. This chain's CDR3 is CASSIGGQGAFYGYTF. CDR3 bases: TGTGCCAGTAGTATCGGGGGACAGGGGGCCTTCTATGGCTACACCTTC. Filled out from reference TRBV19 and TRBJ1-2, the complete variable domain reads DGGITQSPKYLFRKEGQNVTLSCEQNLNHDAMYWYRQDPGQGLRLIYYSQIVNDFQKGDIAEGYSVSREKKESFPLTVTSAQKNPTAFYLCASSIGGQGAFYGYTFGSGTRLTVV.

The chain links TRBV7-2 to TRBJ2-3, with 10 bases lining up with TRBD2. The V gene end was trimmed by 4 bases and the J gene end by 0 bases; junction bases not matched to a gene: 10. CDR1 is SGHTA and CDR2 is FQGNSA in the germline V gene. The CDR3 is 18 residues long. CDR3 sequence (DNA): TGTGCCAGCAGCTCGGGACTAGCGTCCCTCCCTAGCACAGATACGCAGTATTTT. Its translation: CASSSGLASLPSTDTQYF.

The sample holds one count of this clone. The chain has TRBV21-1 and TRBJ2-1; TRBD2, as called in the table, went unchecked against the DNA. TRBV21-1 is tagged as a pseudogene. The CDR3 extends over 16 amino acids. The CDR3 bases are TGTGCCAGCAGCAGGGGCCGGGACTACGCCTACAATGAGCAGTTCTTC. Translating gives CASSRGRDYAYNEQFF.

The V call is TRBV6-2 or TRBV6-3, the J call TRBJ1-2, with D possibly matching TRBD1 (5 bases). The V end lost 6 bases, the J end lost 0 bases, and 14 bases lay between the germline ends. The CDR3 contains 15 residues. The germline CDR1 and CDR2 sequences are MNHEY and SVGEGT. The chain's CDR3 is CASSPPRGANYGYTF. As DNA, the CDR3 is TGTGCCAGCAGCCCCCCGCGGGGGGCTAACTATGGCTACACCTTC.

The chain joins TRBV5-4 to TRBJ2-2; weak D call: TRBD1 (5 bases). Germline assignment: CDR1 SGHNT and CDR2 YYREEE (reference sequence). V was shortened by 0 bases and J by 1 base, with 7 bases between the two germline ends. The CDR3 is made up of 15 amino acids. CDR3: CASSLGQGNTGELFF. The DNA of the CDR3 is TGTGCCAGCAGCTTGGGGCAGGGGAACACCGGGGAGCTGTTTTTT.

The V and J genes are TRBV19 and TRBJ1-1; possibly TRBD1 for D (6 bases). Trimming left V 3 bases short and J 1 base short, with 18 bases between. The CDR3 consists of 17 residues. CDR1 LNHDA and CDR2 SQIVND come from the germline V gene (reference sequence). In DNA form, the CDR3 reads TGTGCCAGTAGTATGGGCCCCCAGACAGGACGGAACACTGAAGCTTTCTTT. Translating gives CASSMGPQTGRNTEAFF.

The V gene is TRBV3-1 (or the pseudogene TRBV3-2), the J gene TRBJ2-7; D not certain. The CDR3 is made up of 13 amino acids. With 0 bases removed from V and 6 bases from J, the gap between germline ends came to 9 bases. The V gene's germline CDR1 is LGHDT and CDR2 YNNKEL (reference sequence). The CDR3 nucleotides are TGTGCCAGCAGCCAAGATCGAGGAGTCGAGCAGTACTTC. The encoded protein is CASSQDRGVEQYF.

This clone appeared once. Other DNA sequences in the sample encode the same CDR3. V gene TRBV28 combines with J gene TRBJ1-4, with D uncertain. Per the germline V gene, CDR1 is MDHEN and CDR2 is SYDVKM. The CDR3 length is 16 residues. V dropped 2 bases and J dropped 0 bases, with 10 bases sitting between them. The CDR3 sequence is CASSLGPGATNEKLFF. The CDR3 DNA is TGTGCCAGCAGTTTAGGGCCCGGGGCAACTAATGAAAAACTGTTTTTT.

The chain combines TRBV27 with TRBJ1-6, with TRBD1 identical over 10 bases. In germline, CDR1 is MNHEY, CDR2 SMNVEV (reference sequence). V shed 6 bases, J shed 9 bases, and the junction held 11 bases outside the gene matches. The CDR3 covers 16 residues. This chain's CDR3 is CASRKPGQGLGSPLHF. DNA for the CDR3: TGTGCCAGCAGAAAACCGGGACAGGGGTTGGGTTCACCCCTCCACTTT.

In nucleotides, the CDR3 is TGTGCCAGCAGCCTCCGGGGGGTCAACTATGGCTACACCTTC. This encodes CASSLRGVNYGYTF. J is TRBJ1-2 and V is TRBV27, with a possible D match to TRBD1 (5 bases). The CDR3 loop spans 14 amino acids. Looked up from germline, CDR1 is MNHEY and CDR2 is SMNVEV (reference sequence). The V end was cut by 6 bases, the J end by 2 bases, with 13 bases between.

V and J are TRBV6-5 and TRBJ2-7; 7 nucleotides align to TRBD1. V dropped 6 bases and J dropped 3; count of bases not matched to a gene: 8. The CDR3 is 14 amino acids. Germline CDR1 and CDR2: MNHEY and SVGAGI. The CDR3 DNA reads TGTGCCAGCAGCGAGCCGGGGACAGACTACGAGCAGTACTTC. Protein product: CASSEPGTDYEQYF.

V is TRBV6-5 and J is TRBJ2-3; D not certain. Germline V gene sequence: CDR1 MNHEY, CDR2 SVGAGI. The CDR3 is 15 amino acids. Trimming shortened V by 3 bases and J by 5 bases, and 15 bases separated the two germline ends. The CDR3 loop is CASSYHSSQLDTQYF. CDR3 DNA sequence: TGTGCCAGCAGTTATCACTCATCCCAATTAGATACGCAGTATTTT.

This CDR3 is CASSPSGQGPRPQHF. The CDR3, as DNA: TGTGCCAGCTCACCTAGCGGGCAGGGCCCCCGGCCCCAGCATTTT. The gene calls are TRBV6-5 and TRBJ1-5; perhaps TRBD1 as D (5 bases). Per the germline V gene, CDR1 is MNHEY and CDR2 is SVGAGI. Trimming removed 8 bases from V and 9 bases from J, with 23 bases in between. This CDR3 is 15 amino acids long.

The gene calls are TRBV10-2 and TRBJ2-3, with D possibly matching TRBD2 (5 bases). There are 16 residues in the CDR3. Trimming left V 3 bases short and J 2 bases short, with 15 bases between. Germline values: CDR1 WSHSY, CDR2 SAAADI. The DNA of the CDR3 is TGCGCCAGCAGTGATATTCGGGGAACCGACACAGATACGCAGTATTTT. Protein product: CASSDIRGTDTDTQYF.

This chain uses TRBV28 with TRBJ1-2; D possibly corresponds to TRBD1 (5 bases). The CDR3 runs to 15 residues. V was pared by 6 bases and J by 4 bases, with 18 bases between. Germline CDR1 is MDHEN and CDR2 is SYDVKM. The CDR3, as DNA: TGTGCCAGCAGCGAAATCGGGGGAGTTGGCTATGGCTACACCTTC. Its translation is CASSEIGGVGYGYTF.

The CDR3 region is CASSLGALPGGPTDTQYF. The CDR3 region has the DNA TGTGCCAGCAGCTTAGGAGCCCTCCCGGGGGGGCCCACAGATACGCAGTATTTT. This rearrangement joins TRBV7-2 to TRBJ2-3, with 8 bases fitting TRBD2. V dropped 1 base and J dropped 2; count of bases not matched to a gene: 11. The CDR3 extends over 18 amino acids. The germline V gene encodes CDR1 SGHTA and CDR2 FQGNSA.